This is a list of T cell receptor beta chains from one sample in a study of blood T cell repertoires in COVID-19. Clones were sequenced by immunoSEQ multiplex PCR, and TCRdb holds only the in-frame ones, with some missing. Here the sample spans 200,000 to 300,000 clones, around 87% being singletons. The sequenced sample consisted of peripheral blood. Receptors originate from a woman in her sixties or seventies with COVID-19, enrolled during active disease. Each CDR3 is given with its conserved first and last residue. Fields, in order: CDR3 length, D gene, clone size, V gene, J gene, CDR3 protein, CDR3 DNA. D genes are given only for firm matches. Part of the rows lack a size; the others show once, few, many or a class for expanded clones.

15	.	.	TRBV4-3	TRBJ2-1	CASSQEGRGYNEQFF	TGCGCCAGCAGCCAAGAAGGCAGGGGATACAATGAGCAGTTCTTC
14	.	.	TRBV10-3	TRBJ2-7	CAIRREATSYEQYF	TGTGCCATCAGGAGGGAGGCTACCTCCTACGAGCAGTACTTC
19	TRBD1	.	TRBV7-9	TRBJ1-1	CASSPPSTRTQGMVTEAFF	TGTGCCAGCAGCCCACCCTCAACGCGGACACAGGGGATGGTCACTGAAGCTTTCTTT
15	.	.	TRBV15	TRBJ1-3	CATSRQRYSGNTIYF	TGTGCCACCAGCAGACAGCGTTACTCTGGAAACACCATATATTTT
14	.	once	TRBV19	TRBJ2-7	CASSMGARSYEQYF	TGTGCCAGTAGTATGGGGGCTCGGTCCTACGAGCAGTACTTC
14	.	.	TRBV11-2	TRBJ1-5	CASSLTGIGQPQHF	TGTGCCAGCAGCTTAACGGGGATCGGGCAGCCCCAGCATTTT
12	.	.	TRBV28	TRBJ1-4	CASTRQNEKLFF	TGTGCCAGCACCCGACAGAATGAAAAACTGTTTTTT
16	.	once	TRBV7-7	TRBJ1-1	CASSPGPSPGNTEAFF	TGTGCCAGCAGCCCTGGGCCCTCTCCCGGGAACACTGAAGCTTTCTTT
16	TRBD1	.	TRBV7-2	TRBJ1-5	CASSLAGTVNNQPQHF	TGTGCTAGCAGCTTGGCCGGGACAGTAAACAATCAGCCCCAGCATTTT
17	TRBD2	.	TRBV19	TRBJ2-1	CASSRLAGLSSRDEQFF	TGTGCCAGTAGTCGGCTAGCGGGGTTAAGTTCTCGGGATGAGCAGTTCTTC
14	.	.	TRBV7-9	TRBJ1-1	CASTKAREYTEAFF	TGTGCCAGCACCAAGGCCCGGGAATACACTGAAGCTTTCTTT
14	.	.	TRBV5-1	TRBJ2-7	CASSFRGEVYEQYF	TGCGCCAGCAGCTTCCGCGGGGAGGTCTACGAGCAGTACTTC
16	TRBD2	.	TRBV9	TRBJ2-3	CASSLTSGLAADTQYF	TGTGCCAGCAGCCTAACTAGCGGACTAGCGGCAGATACGCAGTATTTT